The T cell receptor (beta chain) described here comes from a study of OX40 agonist ivuxolimab in advanced cancers. As for the study in general: Dosing consisted of intravenous ivuxolimab at 0.01 to 10 mg/kg every 2 weeks. Study observations and caveats: At 0.1 to 3.0 mg/kg and by week 6, clonal expansion occurred in CD4+ and CD8+ blood T cells. Expansion of clones was among the lowest in partial responders at 0.1-3.0 mg/kg.

Assay used: immunoSEQ multiplex PCR; TCRdb lists only in-frame clones, some missing. Here the sample spans approximately 99,000 clones, 70% to 90% being singletons. About this clone itself: The antigen is undetermined.

CDR1 and CDR2 from the germline V gene are MNHEY and SVGAGI. The CDR3 consists of 15 residues. V shed 0 bases, J shed 10 bases, and the junction held 4 bases outside the gene matches. The TCR was taken from an adult with an advanced solid tumor such as melanoma, head and neck, liver or kidney cancer. The specimen comprised CD4+ or CD8+ T cells sorted from blood, sampled in a trial of the OX40 agonist ivuxolimab. The chain recombines TRBV6-5 with TRBJ2-1; 12 bases agree with TRBD1. The CDR3 DNA reads as TGTGCCAGCAGTTACTCCGGGACAGGGGGCCGGGAGCAGTTCTTC. This codes for CASSYSGTGGREQFF.